This section outlines one T cell receptor beta chain sequence together with its context. Its antigen is unknown. Every donor, a Caucasian adult, lived in Nashville, Tennessee. Germline lookup yields CDR1 DFQATT and CDR2 SNEGSKA (reference sequence). The junction had 10 bases not matched to a gene; V was cut back by 8 bases and J by 14 bases. The CDR3 contains 11 residues. This sample stems from a study of shared clonotypes between healthy human individuals. Study-level results: Naive subsets tended to show greater estimated richness than memory subsets. The sampled material consisted only of blood, and tissue repertoires are likely to differ.

The assay was immunoSEQ multiplex PCR, and TCRdb's table has in-frame clones only and misses some. The repertoire consists of about 2.3 million clones, with 85% to 95% occurring once and the leading ten covering approximately 0.4%. This sequence joins TRBV20-1 and TRBJ2-3, with TRBD2 matching over 10 bases. The source is a man in his late teens or twenties in good health. Some clones in this sample may be carry-over from other donors' samples. The sequencing input was naive CD4+ T cells from PBMCs. Subset here: CD45RA+ positively selected. The CDR3: CSFLAGARGYF. CDR3 in DNA: TGCAGTTTCCTAGCGGGGGCTCGGGGGTATTTT.